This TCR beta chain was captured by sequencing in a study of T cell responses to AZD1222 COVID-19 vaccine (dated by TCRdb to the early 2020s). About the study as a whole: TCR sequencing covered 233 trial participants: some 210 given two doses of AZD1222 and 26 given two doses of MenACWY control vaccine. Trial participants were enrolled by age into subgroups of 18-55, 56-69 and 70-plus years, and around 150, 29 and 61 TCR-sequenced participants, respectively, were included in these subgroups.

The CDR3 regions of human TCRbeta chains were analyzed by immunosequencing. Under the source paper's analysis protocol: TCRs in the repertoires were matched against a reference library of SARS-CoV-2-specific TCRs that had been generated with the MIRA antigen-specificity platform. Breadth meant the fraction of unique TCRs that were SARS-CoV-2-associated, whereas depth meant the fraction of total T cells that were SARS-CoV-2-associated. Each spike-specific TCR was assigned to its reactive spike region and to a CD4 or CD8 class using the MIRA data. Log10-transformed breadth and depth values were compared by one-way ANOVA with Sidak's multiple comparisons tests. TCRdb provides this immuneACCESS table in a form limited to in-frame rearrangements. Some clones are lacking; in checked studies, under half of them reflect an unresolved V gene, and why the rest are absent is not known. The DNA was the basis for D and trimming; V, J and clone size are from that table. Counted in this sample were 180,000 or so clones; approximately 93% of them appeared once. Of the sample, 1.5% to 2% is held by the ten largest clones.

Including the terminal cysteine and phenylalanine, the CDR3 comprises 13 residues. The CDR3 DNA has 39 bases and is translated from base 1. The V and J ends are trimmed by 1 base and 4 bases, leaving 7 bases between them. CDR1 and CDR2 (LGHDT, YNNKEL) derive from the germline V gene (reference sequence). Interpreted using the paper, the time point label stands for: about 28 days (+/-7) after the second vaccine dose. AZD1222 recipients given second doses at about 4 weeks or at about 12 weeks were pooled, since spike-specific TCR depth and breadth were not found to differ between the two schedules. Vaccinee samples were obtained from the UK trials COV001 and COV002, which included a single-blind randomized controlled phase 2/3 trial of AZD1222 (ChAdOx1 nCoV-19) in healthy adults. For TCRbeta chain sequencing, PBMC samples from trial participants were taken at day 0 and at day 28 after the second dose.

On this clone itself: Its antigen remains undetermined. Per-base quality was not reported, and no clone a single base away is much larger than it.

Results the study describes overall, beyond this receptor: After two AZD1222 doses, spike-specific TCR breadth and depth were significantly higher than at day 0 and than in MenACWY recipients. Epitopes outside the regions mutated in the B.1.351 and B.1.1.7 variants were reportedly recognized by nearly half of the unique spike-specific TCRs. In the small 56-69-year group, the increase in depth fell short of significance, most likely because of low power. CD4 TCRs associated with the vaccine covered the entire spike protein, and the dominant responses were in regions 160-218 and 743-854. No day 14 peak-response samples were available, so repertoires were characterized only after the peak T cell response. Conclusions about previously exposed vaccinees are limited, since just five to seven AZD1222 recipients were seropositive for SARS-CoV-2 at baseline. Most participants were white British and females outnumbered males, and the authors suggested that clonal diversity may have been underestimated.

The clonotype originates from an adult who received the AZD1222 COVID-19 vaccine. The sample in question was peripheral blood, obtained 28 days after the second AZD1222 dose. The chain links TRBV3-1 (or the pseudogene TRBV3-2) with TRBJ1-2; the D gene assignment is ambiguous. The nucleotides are TGTGCCAGCAGCCAAGTTGTCTCCTATGGCTACACCTTC. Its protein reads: CASSQVVSYGYTF.